These 21 T cell receptor beta chains came from one sample sequenced in a study of T cell responses to AZD1222 COVID-19 vaccine. The repertoire was sequenced with immunoSEQ multiplex PCR; TCRdb's copy has only in-frame clones and lacks some. The sample lists approximately 82,000 clones; 90% were seen once. The sample was peripheral blood, taken on day 0 of AZD1222 vaccination. These TCRs come from an adult in good health.

The chain joins TRBV7-8 to TRBJ1-3; D might be TRBD1 (5 bases). Germline V gene lookup returns CDR1 SGHVS and CDR2 FQNEAQ. The CDR3 covers 17 residues. The V gene lost 0 bases and the J gene lost 0 bases, with 12 bases spanning the gap. The DNA of the CDR3 is TGTGCCAGCAGCTTAGCGGGTCAGGGACTCTCTGGAAACACCATATATTTT. Translating gives CASSLAGQGLSGNTIYF.

This clone has a single count. The V gene is TRBV9, the J gene TRBJ2-7; the D gene is possibly TRBD1 (5 bases). Trimming removed 0 bases at V and 7 bases at J, with 17 bases between. This CDR3 region has 15 residues. Germline V lookup: CDR1 SGDLS, CDR2 YYNGEE. CDR3 coding DNA: TGTGCCAGCAGCGTAGGTGGGCAGGGAATGGGAGAGCAGTACTTC. Translation gives CASSVGGQGMGEQYF.

The chain employs TRBV28 and TRBJ1-2, with 8 bases that match TRBD1. The V gene's germline CDR1 is MDHEN and CDR2 SYDVKM. The CDR3 contains 16 residues. J was trimmed by 4 bases and V by 2 bases; bases with no gene match: 9. In DNA, the CDR3 is TGTGCCAGCAGTTTACCCGGACAGGGCCGTGTCTATGGCTACACCTTC. This translates into CASSLPGQGRVYGYTF.

DNA for the CDR3: TGTGCCAGCAGCTTTACTAGCGGGGGGGCCGGTGAGCAGTACTTC. Its protein is CASSFTSGGAGEQYF. The chain combines TRBV7-9 with TRBJ2-7, with 13 bases that match TRBD2. The CDR3 runs 15 residues. Germline values: CDR1 SEHNR, CDR2 FQNEAQ (reference sequence). The V segment lost 3 bases and the J segment 7 bases; nucleotides outside the gene matches: 6.

V gene TRBV4-1 combines with J gene TRBJ2-7; 10 positions match TRBD2. CDR1 and CDR2 (germline): MGHRA, YSYEKL. The CDR3 totals 16 residues. V was clipped by 1 base and J by 7 bases; unmatched bases: 10. The CDR3, as DNA: TGCGCCAGCAGCCAAGCAACCTCGGGACTAGCGTATGAGCAGTACTTC. Amino acids: CASSQATSGLAYEQYF.

Here the CDR3 DNA reads TGTGCCAGCAGTTTAGTCGAGAACACTGAAGCTTTCTTT. This codes for CASSLVENTEAFF. This chain joins TRBV12-3 or TRBV12-4 and TRBJ1-1; D is unresolved. Trimming left V 1 base short and J 1 base short, with 4 bases between. CDR3 length equals 13 residues.

The chain joins TRBV24-1 to TRBJ2-2; maybe TRBD2 (5 bases). The CDR3 is 18 amino acids. With 2 bases removed from V and 1 base from J, the gap between germline ends came to 16 bases. Germline-derived CDR1 and CDR2 are KGHDR and SFDVKD. CDR3 bases: TGTGCCACCAGTGATTGGCTAAGAGGGCCCCAGAACACCGGGGAGCTGTTTTTT. Its protein is CATSDWLRGPQNTGELFF.

This chain connects TRBV29-1 to TRBJ1-1; a weak D match, TRBD1 (5 bases). This CDR3 is built from 16 residues. The V end was cut by 2 bases, the J end by 4 bases, with 20 bases between. CDR1 and CDR2 from the germline V gene are SQVTM and ANQGSEA. CDR3 in amino acids: CSVERGGAGIRTEAFF. Here the CDR3 DNA reads TGCAGCGTTGAACGGGGAGGGGCAGGGATACGCACTGAAGCTTTCTTT.

V gene TRBV10-3 combines with J gene TRBJ1-2; 8 bases line up with TRBD1. Germline CDR1 is ENHRY and CDR2 is SYGVKD. The CDR3 length is 13 residues. Trimming removed 4 bases from V and 3 bases from J; junction bases left unmatched: 1. In nucleotides, the CDR3 is TGTGCCATCAGTGGGGGACAGGACTATGGCTACACCTTC. As protein: CAISGGQDYGYTF.

In this sample, this clone turned up once. V usage is TRBV19 and J usage is TRBJ2-3; D is tentatively TRBD1 or TRBD2 (6 bases each). Trimming removed 5 bases at V and 4 bases at J, with 19 bases between. Looked up from germline, CDR1 is LNHDA and CDR2 is SQIVND (reference sequence). The CDR3 covers 16 residues. This chain's CDR3 is CASSLGRGGFADTQYF. The CDR3 nucleotides are TGTGCCAGTAGTTTAGGCAGGGGAGGATTCGCAGATACGCAGTATTTT.

In regard to this clone: This sample also contains other DNA sequences that code for the same CDR3. The rearrangement links TRBV18 to TRBJ2-1, with D unclear. The CDR3 spans 11 residues. The V and J ends lost 3 bases and 5 bases respectively, with 2 bases between them. Germline-derived CDR1 and CDR2 are KGHSH and LQKENI. CDR3 DNA sequence: TGTGCCAGCTCACCGAACAATGAGCAGTTCTTC. Protein product: CASSPNNEQFF.

The chain carries TRBV9 and TRBJ2-2; 12 nucleotides line up with TRBD2. Germline V CDR1 and CDR2: SGDLS, YYNGEE. The CDR3 consists of 19 residues. J lost 3 bases, V lost 1 base, and 10 bases had no gene match. The CDR3 region is CASSVTGLAGGPYTGELFF. The CDR3 region has the DNA TGTGCCAGCAGCGTAACTGGCCTAGCGGGGGGGCCGTACACCGGGGAGCTGTTTTTT. Variable domain in full (rest from reference TRBV9 and TRBJ2-2): DSGVTQTPKHLITATGQRVTLRCSPRSGDLSVYWYQQSLDQGLQFLIQYYNGEERAKGNILERFSAQQFPDLHSELNLSSLELGDSALYFCASSVTGLAGGPYTGELFFGEGSRLTVL.

The chain is built from TRBV12-2 and TRBJ1-5. TRBV12-2 is shown as a pseudogene. There are 17 residues in the CDR3. The CDR3 spells CASRLKLRIYSNQPQHF. Here the CDR3 DNA reads TGTGCAAGTCGCTTAAAGTTAAGGATCTATAGCAATCAGCCCCAGCATTTT.

The gene calls are TRBV10-1 and TRBJ2-5, with 9 bases matching TRBD2. Unmatched junction bases numbered 6, after V lost 0 bases and J lost 7 bases. The length of the CDR3 is 15 residues. The V gene's germline CDR1 is WNHNN and CDR2 SYGVQD (reference sequence). The chain's CDR3 is CASSESLAGWGTQYF. The CDR3 DNA reads TGCGCCAGCAGTGAGTCGCTAGCGGGGTGGGGGACCCAGTACTTC.

V usage is TRBV5-1 and J usage is TRBJ1-5; D remains ambiguous. Deletions cut 2 bases from V and 2 bases from J, with 11 bases between. CDR1 is SGHRS, CDR2 YFSETQ, per germline. This CDR3 is 15 amino acids long. The DNA of the CDR3 is TGCGCCAGCAGCTTACTGTGTGAGCGCAATCAGCCCCAGCATTTT. Its protein product is CASSLLCERNQPQHF.

This chain links TRBV11-2 with TRBJ2-7; D is uncertain. The germline V gene encodes CDR1 SGHAT and CDR2 FQNNGV. V lost 4 bases to trimming and J lost 2 bases, with 12 bases between them. The CDR3 contains 14 residues. The CDR3 region is CASSSLQFPYEQYF. The CDR3 DNA follows: TGTGCCAGCAGCTCGCTACAGTTTCCCTACGAGCAGTACTTC. Full variable domain (outside the CDR3, taken from reference TRBV11-2 and TRBJ2-7): EAGVAQSPRYKIIEKRQSVAFWCNPISGHATLYWYQQILGQGPKLLIQFQNNGVVDDSQLPKDRFSAERLKGVDSTLKIQPAKLEDSAVYLCASSSLQFPYEQYFGPGTRLTVT.

The V call is TRBV5-4, the J call TRBJ1-2; a weak D match, TRBD1 (5 bases). With 4 bases removed from V and 2 bases from J, the gap between germline ends came to 12 bases. This CDR3 has 14 residues. Germline V gene lookup returns CDR1 SGHNT and CDR2 YYREEE (reference sequence). The CDR3 DNA reads as TGTGCCAGCAGCCATCGGGGGTCAAACTATGGCTACACCTTC. This translates into CASSHRGSNYGYTF.

The genes are TRBV3-1 (or the pseudogene TRBV3-2) and TRBJ1-5, with D maybe TRBD1 (6 bases). Trimming stripped 3 bases from V and 6 bases from J, with 9 bases between. The CDR3 covers 13 residues. In germline, CDR1 is LGHDT, CDR2 YNNKEL (reference sequence). CDR3 in DNA: TGTGCCAGCAGCCAGGGGGGGGCTCAGCCCCAGCATTTT. Encoded protein: CASSQGGAQPQHF.

CDR3 nucleotides: TGTGCCAGCAGTTCCAGCTACGCAGGGGCCAATCAGCCCCAGCATTTT. Its protein is CASSSSYAGANQPQHF. The chain uses TRBV28 and TRBJ1-5, with TRBD1 as a possible D gene (6 bases). The germline CDR1 and CDR2 sequences are MDHEN and SYDVKM. CDR3 size: 16 residues. Trimming removed 4 bases from V and 3 bases from J, with 16 bases in between.

The J gene is TRBJ2-2, the V gene TRBV6-6; D unresolved. Deletions cut 6 bases from V and 5 bases from J, with 19 bases between. This CDR3 is built from 16 residues. Per germline, CDR1 MNHNY and CDR2 SVGAGI (reference sequence). Written as DNA, the CDR3 is TGTGCCAGCAGCCCTCGAGTAAAGGGCGGAACCGGGGAGCTGTTTTTT. It specifies CASSPRVKGGTGELFF.

This clone was counted a single time. The chain joins TRBV4-1 to TRBJ1-4, with a weak D call TRBD1 (5 bases). CDR3 size: 15 residues. Trimming cost V 6 bases and J 3 bases, with 14 bases left between them. Germline V gene data show CDR1 as MGHRA and CDR2 as YSYEKL. CDR3 DNA: TGCGCCAGCAGTAGCAGGGATGGCTCTAATGAAAAACTGTTTTTT. It translates to CASSSRDGSNEKLFF.